This TCR beta chain originates from a study of shared clonotypes between healthy human individuals. Notes on the study in general: Among the subsets, naive ones generally showed larger estimated richness than memory ones. When naive CD4 clonotypes were compared across several donors, around 5% were shared. Sampling was confined to blood; repertoires within tissues likely differ. Relative to clonotypes present in all four donors, those not shared had lower generation probabilities.

Per germline, CDR1 MDHEN and CDR2 SYDVKM. V was shortened by 8 bases and J by 7 bases, with 32 bases between the two germline ends. This CDR3 has 19 amino acids. The naive CD8 fraction comprised CD45RO-negative cells positively selected for CCR7 and excluded terminally differentiated effector memory CD45RA+ cells. Some clones are missing from TCRdb's copy, which holds only in-frame ones; the method was immunoSEQ multiplex PCR. The repertoire holds over 800,000 clones, with roughly 92% as singletons. About this clone itself: The antigen is not known.

The source material was naive CD8+ T cells sorted from blood. The chain joins TRBV28 to TRBJ2-2; a weak D match, TRBD2 (6 bases). The TCR was taken from a young man in good health. For the CDR3, the DNA is TGTGCCAGCGGGTTCCGTGACTGGGGAGGAGGGTCAAGTGGCGGGGAGCTGTTTTTT. Its translation is CASGFRDWGGGSSGGELFF.